What follows are 9 T cell receptor beta chains derived from one specimen sequenced in a study of cytomegalovirus exposure and HLA in healthy donors. PCR was performed using 60 Vbeta and 13 Jbeta primers. This table comes from immunoSEQ multiplex PCR, and its TCRdb copy is limited to in-frame clones, with some not included. The sample contains approximately 120,000 clones, over 70% of which appear only once. Sequenced sample: PBMCs. The source of these receptors is a woman in her fifties or sixties in good health and CMV-seronegative.

This clone was counted once. J is TRBJ2-1 and V is TRBV28; TRBD2 might be the D (5 bases). Germline V gene sequence: CDR1 MDHEN, CDR2 SYDVKM. The CDR3 has 14 residues. Trimming took 3 bases from V and 9 from J, leaving 15 bases between them. CDR3 bases: TGTGCCAGCAGTTTTACCGGGGAAGAGGGTGAGCAGTTCTTC. Amino acids: CASSFTGEEGEQFF.

The chain carries TRBV7-9 and TRBJ2-7, with D possibly being TRBD2 (5 bases). The germline V gene encodes CDR1 SEHNR and CDR2 FQNEAQ (reference sequence). The V gene lost 3 bases and the J gene lost 3 bases, with 6 bases spanning the gap. The CDR3 totals 12 residues. CDR3 nucleotide sequence: TGTGCCAGCAGCTTGGAGGTCTACGAGCAGTACTTC. This translates into CASSLEVYEQYF.

The chain has TRBV14 and TRBJ2-1; D is unresolved. Per germline, CDR1 SGHDN and CDR2 FVKESK. This CDR3 region has 13 residues. With 0 bases removed from V and 11 bases from J, the gap between germline ends came to 11 bases. CDR3 sequence: CASSQDPPHKQFF. As DNA, the CDR3 is TGTGCCAGCAGCCAAGATCCACCCCACAAGCAGTTCTTC. Full variable domain (rest looked up from reference TRBV14 and TRBJ2-1): EAGVTQFPSHSVIEKGQTVTLRCDPISGHDNLYWYRRVMGKEIKFLLHFVKESKQDESGMPNNRFLAERTGGTYSTLKVQPAELEDSGVYFCASSQDPPHKQFFGPGTRLTVL.

The genes are TRBV28 and TRBJ2-5; D unclear. Deletions cut 4 bases from V and 5 bases from J, with 5 bases between. The CDR3 loop spans 11 amino acids. Per germline, CDR1 MDHEN and CDR2 SYDVKM. The CDR3 DNA sequence: TGTGCCAGCAGTTACATCGAGACCCAGTACTTC. Its translation is CASSYIETQYF. The full variable domain, with the rest looked up from reference TRBV28 and TRBJ2-5, is DVKVTQSSRYLVKRTGEKVFLECVQDMDHENMFWYRQDPGLGLRLIYFSYDVKMKEKGDIPEGYSVSREKKERFSLILESASTNQTSMYLCASSYIETQYFGPGTRLLVL.

The rearrangement joins TRBV7-2 to TRBJ2-3, with a possible D match to TRBD1 (5 bases). Germline assignment: CDR1 SGHTA and CDR2 FQGNSA. Trimming shortened V by 1 base and J by 4 bases, and 9 bases separated the two germline ends. CDR3 length: 14 amino acids. CDR3 sequence reads: CASSLGVGADTQYF. CDR3 bases: TGTGCCAGCAGCTTAGGGGTAGGGGCAGATACGCAGTATTTT.

This clone has just a few counts. The J gene is TRBJ2-7, the V gene TRBV27; 8 bases are shared with TRBD1. Trimming removed 6 bases from V and 7 bases from J; junction bases left unmatched: 11. CDR1 MNHEY and CDR2 SMNVEV come from the germline V gene (reference sequence). The CDR3 sequence is 14 residues long. The chain's CDR3 is CASRPGRTGGEQYF. CDR3 DNA: TGTGCCAGCAGGCCGGGCAGAACAGGGGGTGAGCAGTACTTC.

The V and J genes are TRBV9 and TRBJ1-1; 8 bases are shared with TRBD1. V trimming: 3 bases; J trimming: 7 bases; junction bases outside the gene matches: 5. The CDR3 extends over 13 amino acids. The germline CDR1 and CDR2 sequences are SGDLS and YYNGEE. The CDR3 reads CASSAGTGREAFF. The CDR3 coding sequence is TGTGCCAGCAGCGCGGGGACAGGCCGTGAAGCTTTCTTT.

V usage is TRBV11-2 and J usage is TRBJ1-1; D call uncertain. Germline V gene data show CDR1 as SGHAT and CDR2 as FQNNGV. The ends were cut back, 2 bases at V and 2 bases at J, with 3 bases in the middle. CDR3 length equals 12 residues. The CDR3 region is CASSLSNTEAFF. The CDR3 bases are TGTGCCAGCAGCTTAAGCAACACTGAAGCTTTCTTT.

In its sample, this clone was seen a few times. This chain connects TRBV28 to TRBJ2-2, with TRBD2 identical over 7 bases. Unmatched junction bases numbered 8, after V lost 3 bases and J lost 7 bases. This CDR3 comprises 15 residues. CDR1 is MDHEN, CDR2 SYDVKM, per germline. CDR3 protein: CASSFLRGGIGELFF. The DNA for the CDR3 is TGTGCCAGCAGTTTTTTAAGGGGAGGGATCGGGGAGCTGTTTTTT. The complete variable domain, with remaining parts taken from reference TRBV28 and TRBJ2-2, reads DVKVTQSSRYLVKRTGEKVFLECVQDMDHENMFWYRQDPGLGLRLIYFSYDVKMKEKGDIPEGYSVSREKKERFSLILESASTNQTSMYLCASSFLRGGIGELFFGEGSRLTVL.